The sequence of this TCR beta chain was determined in a study of beta chain features in type 1 diabetes. General study points: For Type 1 diabetes patients, all four CD4+ subsets carried TCRB CDR3s that were moderately but significantly shorter. Still unanswered here is whether HLA type influences TCRB rearrangement.

Germline assignment: CDR1 SQVTM and CDR2 ANQGSEA. Trimming took 6 bases from V and 4 from J, leaving 14 bases between them. This CDR3 region has 13 residues. As every portion of the isolated RNA was reverse transcribed, the sequencing read expressed TCRB transcripts. Produced via immunoSEQ multiplex PCR; TCRdb's table is partial and in-frame only. There are over 100,000 clones in the sample; roughly 17% occur only once, and roughly 2.5% lies in the top ten. For this clone: Its antigen is unknown.

This sequence originates from a man under 40 with type 1 diabetes. The sequenced material came from central memory CD4+ T cells from blood. This chain joins TRBV29-1 and TRBJ2-3; D is unresolved. DNA of the CDR3: TGCAGCGTCCGGGTTTCTCAGGCAGATACGCAGTATTTT. This gives the protein CSVRVSQADTQYF.